The 27 T cell receptor beta chains listed next were all sequenced from one sample in a study of T cells in Graves' hyperthyroidism and ophthalmopathy. Amplification of TCR beta CDR3 regions was performed using RNA transcripts as template. An initial round of RT-PCR targeting the TCR CDR3 relied on the HTBI primer set. TCRdb ran MiXCR on the multiplex PCR reads and lists one entry per CDR3 protein. The repertoire consists of a few hundred thousand distinct CDR3 sequences, with about 16% occurring once and the leading ten covering around 32%. The sequenced material came from blood. The receptors here all came from a woman in her 30s with Graves' ophthalmopathy.

This clonotype was counted ten times or more. V and J are TRBV12-3 or TRBV12-4 and TRBJ1-2; D is unresolved. The CDR3 is made up of 14 amino acids. V was trimmed by 3 bases and J by 2 bases, leaving 10 bases between them. CDR3 in amino acids: CASSLRAKNYGYTF. Written as DNA, the CDR3 is TGTGCCAGCAGTTTGAGGGCGAAAAACTATGGCTACACCTTC.

The chain recombines TRBV20-1 with TRBJ2-7; D is perhaps TRBD2 (5 bases). The CDR3 has 13 residues. V gave up 3 bases and J gave up 2 bases, with 11 bases separating them. CDR1 and CDR2 from the germline V gene are DFQATT and SNEGSKA (reference sequence). The CDR3 nucleotides read TGCAGTGCTAGTGCCGACGGGACCTACGAGCAGTACTTC. Translated, it gives CSASADGTYEQYF.

The table lists this clonotype with many counts. The rearrangement uses TRBV7-9 and TRBJ2-3; 10 nucleotides match TRBD2. This CDR3 contains 16 residues. Germline V CDR1 and CDR2: SEHNR, FQNEAQ (reference sequence). The trim removed 5 bases at V and 0 bases at J, leaving 5 bases unmatched. The CDR3 region has the DNA TGTGCCAGCAGCCATTTACTAGCGGGAAGCACAGATACGCAGTATTTT. Translating gives CASSHLLAGSTDTQYF.

The chain couples TRBV19 to TRBJ1-1; 9 bases agree with TRBD1. Germline V lookup: CDR1 LNHDA, CDR2 SQIVND (reference sequence). V lost 6 bases and J lost 0; bases outside the gene matches: 2. This CDR3 is 14 amino acids long. The CDR3 DNA reads TGTGCCAGTAGAGGACAGGGGATGAACACTGAAGCTTTCTTT. It encodes CASRGQGMNTEAFF.

This clonotype occurred many times. Since a much larger clone is just one base distant, this may be a read error. The chain links TRBV3-1 to TRBJ2-1; no firm D call. Germline V lookup: CDR1 LGHDT, CDR2 YNNKEL (reference sequence). Trimming stripped 0 bases from V and 0 bases from J, with 15 bases between. This CDR3 has 18 amino acids. This chain's CDR3 is CASSQESNELYSYNEQFF. The CDR3 DNA is TGTGCCAGCAGCCAAGAAAGTAACGAGCTGTACTCCTACAATGAGCAGTTCTTC.

This clonotype has at least ten counts. The chain joins TRBV28 to TRBJ2-1; 11 nucleotides line up with TRBD2. This CDR3 region has 15 residues. Per germline, CDR1 MDHEN and CDR2 SYDVKM. Trimming cost V 5 bases and J 3 bases; bases outside gene matches: 3. CDR3 sequence: CASSLGLAVYNEQFF. The CDR3 DNA is TGTGCCAGCAGTCTGGGACTAGCGGTCTACAATGAGCAGTTCTTC.

This chain joins TRBV11-1 and TRBJ2-4, with D maybe TRBD2 (5 bases). Germline V gene lookup returns CDR1 SGHAT and CDR2 FQDESV (reference sequence). The CDR3 runs to 16 residues. Trimming removed 4 bases from V and 3 bases from J, with 16 bases in between. CDR3 loop: CASSSAVRDSKNIQYF. The CDR3 DNA reads as TGTGCCAGCAGCTCCGCGGTTCGGGATAGCAAAAACATTCAGTACTTC.

With regard to this clonotype: A much larger clone differs from this one at a single base, so this may be a read error. This chain connects TRBV2 to TRBJ2-3, with D possibly TRBD1 on 6 matching bases. CDR1 is SNHLY, CDR2 FYNNEI, per germline. The CDR3 extends over 14 amino acids. The CDR3 is CTSSDQQGTDTQYF. CDR3 bases: TGTACCAGCAGTGATCAACAGGGTACAGATACGCAGTATTTT.

V usage is TRBV6-1 and J usage is TRBJ2-7; TRBD1 agrees at 7 bases. From germline, CDR1 is MNHNS and CDR2 SASEGT. The CDR3 extends over 13 amino acids. The J segment lost 4 bases and the V segment lost 6 bases, leaving 6 bases of the junction unmatched. The CDR3 DNA sequence: TGTGCCAGCAGGGCAGGGGGAAGGTACGAGCAGTACTTC. It translates to CASRAGGRYEQYF.

This clonotype was seen at least ten times. The CDR3 here is CASSLGLAGPDNEQFF. Here the CDR3 DNA reads TGTGCCAGCAGTTTGGGACTAGCGGGACCAGACAATGAGCAGTTCTTC. V usage is TRBV28 and J usage is TRBJ2-1, with 13 bases lining up with TRBD2. The CDR3 has 16 residues. V lost 3 bases to trimming and J lost 5 bases; unmatched junction nucleotides: 4. The germline V gene has CDR1 MDHEN and CDR2 SYDVKM. The full variable domain, in which reference TRBV28 and TRBJ2-1 provide the parts outside the CDR3, is DVKVTQSSRYLVKRTGEKVFLECVQDMDHENMFWYRQDPGLGLRLIYFSYDVKMKEKGDIPEGYSVSREKKERFSLILESASTNQTSMYLCASSLGLAGPDNEQFFGPGTRLTVL.

The V gene is TRBV20-1, the J gene TRBJ1-5, with D possibly being TRBD1 (6 bases). Trimming took off 6 bases at V and 6 bases at J, with 18 bases between the two ends. This CDR3 spans 14 amino acids. Germline V gene data show CDR1 as DFQATT and CDR2 as SNEGSKA (reference sequence). CDR3 sequence reads: CSAQGHGGGQPQHF. CDR3 coding DNA: TGCAGTGCCCAAGGGCACGGGGGCGGTCAGCCCCAGCATTTT.

This clonotype was seen many times. The V call is TRBV20-1, the J call TRBJ2-3, with 8 bases lining up with TRBD2. This CDR3 is 16 amino acids long. Germline V gives CDR1 DFQATT, CDR2 SNEGSKA (reference sequence). Losses at the gene ends were 2 bases for V and 2 bases for J; bases not matched to a gene: 9. The DNA of the CDR3 is TGCAGTGCTAGATTGATGGCGGGAGGATACACAGATACGCAGTATTTT. Translating it yields CSARLMAGGYTDTQYF.

The rearrangement joins TRBV19 to TRBJ2-2, with D hard to call. The CDR3 contains 13 residues. The germline V gene has CDR1 LNHDA and CDR2 SQIVND (reference sequence). V was pared by 2 bases and J by 5 bases, with 6 bases between. The CDR3: CASSITRTGELFF. CDR3 DNA sequence: TGTGCCAGTAGTATAACCCGGACCGGGGAGCTGTTTTTT. Complete variable domain (other parts from reference TRBV19 and TRBJ2-2): DGGITQSPKYLFRKEGQNVTLSCEQNLNHDAMYWYRQDPGQGLRLIYYSQIVNDFQKGDIAEGYSVSREKKESFPLTVTSAQKNPTAFYLCASSITRTGELFFGEGSRLTVL.

A word on this clonotype: One base away lies a much larger clone, so this may be a sequencing read error. This chain links TRBV24-1 with TRBJ2-2; the D call may be TRBD1 or TRBD2 (5 bases each). V lost 3 bases to trimming and J lost 4 bases, with 14 bases between them. The CDR3 is made up of 16 amino acids. Germline CDR1 is KGHDR and CDR2 is SFDVKD. CDR3 in DNA: TGTGCCACCAGTGATCCCGGGGCAGGTGGCACCGGGGAGCTGTTTTTT. Protein product: CATSDPGAGGTGELFF.

V and J are TRBV28 and TRBJ2-4; 7 bases map to TRBD1. The CDR3 contains 20 residues. V shed 2 bases, J shed 0 bases, and the junction held 16 bases outside the gene matches. Per the germline V gene, CDR1 is MDHEN and CDR2 is SYDVKM. CDR3 residues: CASSLPPSRRTGLAKNIQYF. The CDR3 bases are TGTGCCAGCAGTTTACCCCCTTCGCGCAGGACAGGATTAGCCAAAAACATTCAGTACTTC.

The chain couples TRBV27 to TRBJ2-3, with D possibly being TRBD1 or TRBD2 (6 bases each). V was cut by 5 bases and J by 7 bases, with 13 bases left in between. Germline V lookup: CDR1 MNHEY, CDR2 SMNVEV (reference sequence). CDR3 length equals 13 residues. CDR3 nucleotide sequence: TGTGCCAGCAGTGAATCGCGGGACAATACGCAGTATTTT. This encodes CASSESRDNTQYF.

A few counts support this clonotype. This CDR3 fails to terminate in the conserved phenylalanine or tryptophan, so it likely reflects a read error. The chain carries TRBV30 and TRBJ1-3; 8 nucleotides line up with TRBD1. V lost 4 bases and J lost 1; bases outside the gene matches: 6. Germline CDR1 is GTSNPN and CDR2 is SVGIG (reference sequence). This CDR3 contains 15 residues. The CDR3, as DNA: TGTGCCTGGAAATCTTACAGGGGGTCTGGAAACACCATATATTCT. As protein: CAWKSYRGSGNTIYS.

The chain employs TRBV27 and TRBJ2-4; 8 bases match TRBD1. V lost 5 bases and J lost 4; bases outside the gene matches: 7. This CDR3 spans 15 amino acids. Germline CDR1 is MNHEY and CDR2 is SMNVEV (reference sequence). The CDR3 DNA follows: TGTGCCAGCAGTCCCGGACAGGGTCTAAAAAACATTCAGTACTTC. As protein: CASSPGQGLKNIQYF.

This clonotype has ten or more counts. The rearrangement joins TRBV2 to TRBJ2-3; no clear D gene. This CDR3 region has 12 residues. Trimming took 2 bases from V and 5 from J, leaving 5 bases between them. CDR1 and CDR2 (germline): SNHLY, FYNNEI. The chain's CDR3 is CASSESRDTQYF. The CDR3 bases are TGTGCCAGCAGTGAATCAAGAGATACGCAGTATTTT.

There are a few counts of this clonotype. The chain is built from TRBV10-3 and TRBJ2-1, with D unclear. The CDR3 totals 14 residues. Germline V CDR1 and CDR2: ENHRY, SYGVKD. Trimming pared 10 bases from V and 5 bases from J, leaving 18 bases between. The CDR3 reads CATRPLLANNEQFF. The DNA for the CDR3 is TGTGCCACCAGACCCTTACTGGCAAACAATGAGCAGTTCTTC.

This clonotype was seen at least ten times. The rearrangement uses TRBV28 and TRBJ1-5; TRBD1 aligns across 9 bases. V dropped 4 bases and J dropped 7; count of bases not matched to a gene: 5. Germline CDR1 reads MDHEN; CDR2 reads SYDVKM. The CDR3 is made up of 14 amino acids. The chain's CDR3 is CASSSQGAVQPQHF. The CDR3 nucleotides are TGTGCCAGCAGTTCACAGGGGGCGGTCCAGCCCCAGCATTTT.

In its sample, this clonotype was seen a few times. The rearrangement uses TRBV10-3 and TRBJ2-4; maybe TRBD1 (6 bases). CDR1 and CDR2 (germline): ENHRY, SYGVKD. Trimming removed 6 bases from V and 2 bases from J, with 11 bases in between. The length of the CDR3 is 14 residues. The CDR3 loop is CAISGDRTKNIQYF. CDR3 in DNA: TGTGCCATCAGCGGCGACAGGACCAAAAACATTCAGTACTTC.

This clonotype was counted between two and nine times. The genes are TRBV29-1 and TRBJ2-7, with TRBD1 matching over 8 bases. The V gene's germline CDR1 is SQVTM and CDR2 ANQGSEA. Trimming took 7 bases from V and 3 from J; bases not matched to a gene: 11. This CDR3 is built from 14 residues. CDR3 coding DNA: TGCAGCGCTGGCGGAAGGACAGGGATCTACGAGCAGTACTTC. Translating gives CSAGGRTGIYEQYF.

In its sample, this clonotype was seen many times. This chain connects TRBV27 to TRBJ2-1; 9 bases fit TRBD2. The CDR3 runs to 15 residues. After removal of 6 bases from V and 5 bases from J, the junction contained 8 bases not matched to a gene. In germline, CDR1 is MNHEY, CDR2 SMNVEV (reference sequence). The CDR3: CASRLYSGSHNEQFF. CDR3 DNA: TGTGCCAGCAGACTCTATAGCGGGAGCCACAATGAGCAGTTCTTC.

As regards this clonotype: A much larger clone lies one base from this, so it may be a read error. The V call is TRBV29-1, the J call TRBJ1-2; perhaps TRBD1 as D (6 bases). Germline lookup yields CDR1 SQVTM and CDR2 ANQGSEA. The CDR3 sequence is 15 residues long. This CDR3 is CSVEEEGGEDYGNTF. CDR3 nucleotide sequence: TGCAGCGTTGAAGAAGAGGGGGGGGAGGACTATGGCAACACCTTC.

V usage is TRBV30 and J usage is TRBJ1-5; a weak D match, TRBD1 (6 bases). Trimming left V 3 bases short and J 7 bases short, with 19 bases between. CDR3 size: 15 residues. Germline V gives CDR1 GTSNPN, CDR2 SVGIG (reference sequence). As DNA, the CDR3 is TGTGCCTGGAGGTTTTGGGCAGGGGAGGGGCAGCCCCAGCATTTT. Translated: CAWRFWAGEGQPQHF.

This chain links TRBV29-1 with TRBJ1-1; maybe TRBD1 (5 bases). This CDR3 is 12 amino acids long. V gave up 0 bases and J gave up 8 bases, with 10 bases separating them. Germline V gene sequence: CDR1 SQVTM, CDR2 ANQGSEA. The CDR3 DNA sequence: TGCAGCGTTGAAGATCAGGGATCCGAAGCTTTCTTT. This gives the protein CSVEDQGSEAFF.